These T cell receptor beta chains were read from a single sample in a study of blood T cell repertoires in COVID-19. Repertoires were generated with immunoSEQ multiplex PCR, while TCRdb's copy carries only in-frame clones and drops some. The data show approximately 320,000 clones, more than 75% seen once. What was sequenced was PBMCs or T cells enriched from blood (not recorded which). The receptors shown here come from a man aged 55-75 years who had recovered from COVID-19. Each CDR3 is given with its conserved first and last residue. Each record gives: D gene, J gene, V gene, CDR3 protein. A D gene is named only where the DNA matches it firmly.

D: NA
J: TRBJ1-4
V: TRBV5-1
CDR3: CASSLGGYNEKLFF

D: NA
J: TRBJ2-1
V: TRBV6-5
CDR3: CASSYTTPGYNEQFF

D: TRBD2
J: TRBJ2-3
V: TRBV14
CDR3: CASSHLGAPGLVTDTQYF

D: TRBD2
J: TRBJ2-2
V: TRBV25-1
CDR3: CASTGTSDTGELFF

D: NA
J: TRBJ2-6
V: TRBV9
CDR3: CASSVQGFGANVLTF

D: NA
J: TRBJ1-1
V: TRBV12-3/TRBV12-4
CDR3: CASLRGGTEAFF

D: NA
J: TRBJ2-5
V: TRBV6-5
CDR3: CASRGVGPQETQYF

D: NA
J: TRBJ1-2
V: TRBV6-5
CDR3: CASSYSQAYGYTF

D: NA
J: TRBJ2-1
V: TRBV5-1
CDR3: CASNSGSLYEQFF

D: NA
J: TRBJ2-7
V: TRBV3-1/TRBV3-2
CDR3: CASSPGGYEQYF

D: NA
J: TRBJ1-5
V: TRBV7-2
CDR3: CASSLGSRNQPQHF

D: NA
J: TRBJ1-6
V: TRBV13
CDR3: CASSLQGNNSPLHF

D: NA
J: TRBJ2-5
V: TRBV28
CDR3: CASSLTLLGETQYF

D: TRBD1
J: TRBJ1-2
V: TRBV10-2
CDR3: CASTGDGSYGYTF

D: TRBD1
J: TRBJ1-2
V: TRBV5-1
CDR3: CASKTQGDRPYGYTF

D: TRBD1
J: TRBJ1-2
V: TRBV25-1
CDR3: CASRDRRLNYGYTF

D: NA
J: TRBJ1-3
V: TRBV18
CDR3: CASSTGTTIYF

D: TRBD1
J: TRBJ2-7
V: TRBV7-9
CDR3: CASSHTGTGRYEQYF

D: TRBD2
J: TRBJ2-3
V: TRBV5-4
CDR3: CASSRGLSNTDTQYF

D: NA
J: TRBJ2-3
V: TRBV27
CDR3: CASSLAGSTDTQYF

D: NA
J: TRBJ2-1
V: TRBV7-9
CDR3: CASSLARTRSSYNEQFF

D: TRBD1
J: TRBJ2-7
V: TRBV2
CDR3: CASSLRDSTGEQYF

D: NA
J: TRBJ2-1
V: TRBV27
CDR3: CASSWGGAGEGNEQFF

D: NA
J: TRBJ1-2
V: TRBV21-1
CDR3: CASSKARRERGRARGYTF

D: NA
J: TRBJ1-1
V: TRBV5-4
CDR3: CASSLDRVTEAFF

D: TRBD1
J: TRBJ2-5
V: TRBV7-3
CDR3: CASSTTGQGAETQYF

D: TRBD1
J: TRBJ2-2
V: TRBV24-1
CDR3: CATSERRAGTGNTGELFF

D: NA
J: TRBJ2-3
V: TRBV5-1
CDR3: CASEGGLNTDTQYF

D: NA
J: TRBJ2-3
V: TRBV5-1
CDR3: CASSLGDSTGADTQYF

D: TRBD2
J: TRBJ2-7
V: TRBV3-1/TRBV3-2
CDR3: CASSPRLAGHEQYF

D: TRBD1
J: TRBJ1-2
V: TRBV6-2/TRBV6-3
CDR3: CASSYSAGWTGFAFVGYTF

D: NA
J: TRBJ1-2
V: TRBV12-3/TRBV12-4
CDR3: CASSLGSGRDYTF

D: NA
J: TRBJ2-7
V: TRBV19
CDR3: CASSIAISQHYTYEQYF

D: NA
J: TRBJ1-4
V: TRBV5-1
CDR3: CASSPDRGIGEKLFF

D: TRBD2
J: TRBJ2-7
V: TRBV19
CDR3: CASSGLAGGSYEQYF

D: TRBD2
J: TRBJ2-1
V: TRBV27
CDR3: CASLGGDEQFF

D: NA
J: TRBJ1-5
V: TRBV7-2
CDR3: CASSFGSTRGNQPQHF

D: NA
J: TRBJ2-5
V: TRBV18
CDR3: CASSRLGAGGETQYF

D: TRBD2
J: TRBJ2-7
V: TRBV4-2
CDR3: CASSQEASGFYEQYF

D: TRBD1
J: TRBJ2-1
V: TRBV5-1
CDR3: CASSPPPGQYNEQFF

D: NA
J: TRBJ2-1
V: TRBV18
CDR3: CASSLASPYNEQFF

D: NA
J: TRBJ1-5
V: TRBV19
CDR3: CASSGQGQFYSNQPQHF

D: NA
J: TRBJ1-1
V: TRBV6-5
CDR3: CASGLHEGNTEAFF

D: NA
J: TRBJ1-1
V: TRBV5-1
CDR3: CASSLWASNTEAFF

D: NA
J: TRBJ2-5
V: TRBV6-5
CDR3: CASSHGTGVVETQYF

D: TRBD1
J: TRBJ1-4
V: TRBV27
CDR3: CASRGGAYEKLFF

D: TRBD2
J: TRBJ2-5
V: TRBV24-1
CDR3: CATSRPSGRGGQETQYF

D: TRBD1
J: TRBJ2-5
V: TRBV29-1
CDR3: CSVRTGKETQYF

D: NA
J: TRBJ2-1
V: TRBV21-1
CDR3: CASSSGSEQFF

D: TRBD2
J: TRBJ2-2
V: TRBV5-1
CDR3: CASSWIAGNTGELFF

D: NA
J: TRBJ1-5
V: TRBV6-5
CDR3: CASRRTANSNQPQHF